These 29 T cell receptor beta chains came from one sample sequenced in a study of blood T cells in healthy people across ages. PCR was performed a second time for about 7 to 11 cycles using a sample-barcoded 5' primer and a J-beta primer mix. TCRdb itself ran the 5' RACE reads through MiXCR, one entry per CDR3 protein. The sample lists about a million distinct CDR3 sequences, around two fifths occurring once. The sequenced sample was blood. The source of these receptors is a man younger than 35 in good health.

This chain joins TRBV20-1 and TRBJ1-1; 11 nucleotides agree with TRBD1. Germline assignment: CDR1 DFQATT and CDR2 SNEGSKA (reference sequence). V lost 4 bases and J lost 4; bases outside the gene matches: 8. CDR3 length equals 15 residues. CDR3 loop: CSATDWTGGFTEAFF. The CDR3 DNA reads as TGCAGTGCTACCGACTGGACAGGGGGCTTCACTGAAGCTTTCTTT.

The V call is TRBV6-1, the J call TRBJ1-1; no clear D. CDR1 and CDR2 (germline): MNHNS, SASEGT. V was pared by 4 bases and J by 5 bases, with 14 bases between. CDR3 size: 14 residues. The CDR3 DNA reads as TGTGCCAGCAGTGGACTTACCGGAGGAACTGAAGCTTTCTTT. Translation gives CASSGLTGGTEAFF.

This clonotype was recorded a few times. The chain has TRBV12-3 or TRBV12-4 and TRBJ2-5; the D is unclear. Matching the DNA end better, TRBJ2-7 makes the J call doubtful. There are 15 residues in the CDR3. The CDR3 bases are TGTGCCAGCAGTTTAGGTACGGACCCACCCTACGAGCAGTACTTC. Protein product: CASSLGTDPPYEQYF.

The V gene is TRBV29-1, the J gene TRBJ1-2; no firm D call. Germline loops: CDR1 SQVTM, CDR2 ANQGSEA. V was cut by 2 bases and J by 0 bases, with 7 bases left in between. The CDR3 loop spans 13 amino acids. DNA for the CDR3: TGCAGCGTTGAAAGAGGAACTAACTATGGCTACACCTTC. It codes for CSVERGTNYGYTF.

This clonotype has a handful of counts. The gene calls are TRBV25-1 and TRBJ2-1, with TRBD2 as a possible D gene (6 bases). This CDR3 spans 13 amino acids. Trimming cost V 6 bases and J 7 bases, with 13 bases left between them. Germline V gene lookup returns CDR1 MGHDK and CDR2 SYGVNS. CDR3 sequence reads: CASRQVGGNEQFF. The CDR3 coding sequence is TGTGCCAGCAGACAGGTGGGGGGTAATGAGCAGTTCTTC.

This clonotype was observed a handful of times. This chain links TRBV10-3 with TRBJ1-1, with 7 bases aligning to TRBD1. The CDR3 has 14 amino acids. V lost 4 bases to trimming and J lost 1 base; unmatched junction nucleotides: 3. Germline values: CDR1 ENHRY, CDR2 SYGVKD. The CDR3 region has the DNA TGTGCCATCAGTGGGGACAGTGGGAACACTGAAGCTTTCTTT. Protein: CAISGDSGNTEAFF.

This clonotype turned up a few times. The V gene is TRBV29-1, the J gene TRBJ1-1; no firm D call. The CDR3 has 13 amino acids. CDR1 SQVTM and CDR2 ANQGSEA come from the germline V gene. The V gene lost 6 bases and the J gene lost 0 bases, with 11 bases spanning the gap. The CDR3 coding sequence is TGCAGCGTCCTTTTAAGACTGAACACTGAAGCTTTCTTT. Protein: CSVLLRLNTEAFF.

This chain uses TRBV6-5 with TRBJ1-1; D remains unclear. Germline V gene data show CDR1 as MNHEY and CDR2 as SVGAGI. V lost 5 bases to trimming and J lost 4 bases, with 14 bases between them. This CDR3 has 14 residues. The chain's CDR3 is CASSRASGITEAFF. CDR3 DNA: TGTGCCAGCAGTAGAGCCTCAGGTATCACTGAAGCTTTCTTT.

This clonotype was seen once. The chain links TRBV27 to TRBJ2-1, with TRBD2 matching over 7 bases. The CDR3 has 15 residues. After removal of 5 bases from V and 5 bases from J, the junction contained 9 bases not matched to a gene. Per the germline V gene, CDR1 is MNHEY and CDR2 is SMNVEV (reference sequence). The CDR3 nucleotides read TGTGCCAGCAGTACCCTAGCGGAGGGCCACAATGAGCAGTTCTTC. Translating gives CASSTLAEGHNEQFF.

The chain carries TRBV13 and TRBJ1-1, with D perhaps matching TRBD1 (5 bases). V shed 6 bases and J shed 5 bases, with 22 bases lying between them. Germline V gene data show CDR1 as PRHDT and CDR2 as FYEKMQ (reference sequence). The CDR3 has 16 amino acids. The CDR3 protein is CASSPGGGRLRTEAFF. The CDR3 nucleotides are TGTGCCAGCAGTCCCGGTGGGGGAAGGTTACGGACTGAAGCTTTCTTT.

This sequence joins TRBV11-2 and TRBJ2-3; tentatively, D is TRBD2 (6 bases). This CDR3 has 16 residues. V gave up 5 bases and J gave up 5 bases, with 20 bases separating them. Germline-derived CDR1 and CDR2 are SGHAT and FQNNGV. The DNA of the CDR3 is TGTGCCAGCAGCCTCCTAGCGATCCTCCCGGGAGATACGCAGTATTTT. Translating it yields CASSLLAILPGDTQYF. Using reference TRBV11-2 and TRBJ2-3 for the parts outside the CDR3, the full variable domain is EAGVAQSPRYKIIEKRQSVAFWCNPISGHATLYWYQQILGQGPKLLIQFQNNGVVDDSQLPKDRFSAERLKGVDSTLKIQPAKLEDSAVYLCASSLLAILPGDTQYFGPGTRLTVL.

This clonotype was found a few times. The chain couples TRBV20-1 to TRBJ1-5; TRBD1 matches 7 bases. There are 18 residues in the CDR3. Germline V lookup: CDR1 DFQATT, CDR2 SNEGSKA (reference sequence). Trimming removed 6 bases from V and 0 bases from J; junction bases left unmatched: 17. The CDR3 protein is CSAIHRDSKSYSNQPQHF. CDR3 nucleotides: TGCAGTGCCATTCACCGGGACAGCAAATCCTATAGCAATCAGCCCCAGCATTTT.

This clonotype was counted a few times. The chain employs TRBV6-5 and TRBJ1-2; TRBD1 matches 7 bases. Germline V lookup: CDR1 MNHEY, CDR2 SVGAGI. This CDR3 has 15 residues. Trimming took 0 bases from V and 2 from J; bases not matched to a gene: 3. The CDR3 coding sequence is TGTGCCAGCAGTTACTCGAGACAGGGAAACTATGGCTACACCTTC. Translation gives CASSYSRQGNYGYTF.

This chain joins TRBV10-3 and TRBJ2-5, with a possible D match to TRBD2 (5 bases). V lost 0 bases to trimming and J lost 11 bases, with 22 bases between them. Germline loops: CDR1 ENHRY, CDR2 SYGVKD. The CDR3 has 16 residues. The CDR3, as DNA: TGTGCCATCAGTGAGTCGAGGGCCTCTAGTTCCCATGAGCAGTACTTC. The encoded protein is CAISESRASSSHEQYF.

V gene TRBV7-2 combines with J gene TRBJ2-3; possibly TRBD1 or TRBD2 for D (5 bases each). Germline V CDR1 and CDR2: SGHTA, FQGNSA. CDR3 length equals 16 residues. Trimming cost V 0 bases and J 0 bases, with 10 bases left between them. CDR3 sequence reads: CASSLAGVLSTDTQYF. Here the CDR3 DNA reads TGTGCCAGCAGCTTAGCGGGGGTACTAAGCACAGATACGCAGTATTTT. Looking up the rest from reference TRBV7-2 and TRBJ2-3 gives the full variable domain: GAGVSQSPSNKVTEKGKDVELRCDPISGHTALYWYRQSLGQGLEFLIYFQGNSAPDKSGLPSDRFSAERTGGSVSTLTIQRTQQEDSAVYLCASSLAGVLSTDTQYFGPGTRLTVL.

The V and J genes are TRBV29-1 and TRBJ1-2, with D maybe TRBD1 (5 bases). CDR1 is SQVTM, CDR2 ANQGSEA, per germline. The CDR3 length is 11 residues. CDR3 sequence reads: CGGQGNYGYTF. For the CDR3, the DNA is TGCGGAGGTCAGGGTAACTATGGCTACACCTTC.

A note on this clonotype: A junction end diverges from the germline sequence, so it may reflect a read error. The V and J genes are TRBV4-3 and TRBJ2-5, with D unresolved. This CDR3 comprises 11 residues. The V gene's germline CDR1 is LGHNA and CDR2 YSLEER. The chain's CDR3 is CASSRFNEQYF. CDR3 sequence (DNA): TGCGCCAGTAGCCGTTTCAATGAGCAGTACTTC.

This clonotype was seen more than once but under ten times. The V gene is TRBV6-5, the J gene TRBJ1-1; possibly TRBD1 for D (6 bases). This CDR3 spans 14 amino acids. V was shortened by 6 bases and J by 1 base, with 12 bases between the two germline ends. Germline CDR1 is MNHEY and CDR2 is SVGAGI. CDR3 residues: CASSPGQKNTEAFF. Here the CDR3 DNA reads TGTGCCAGCAGCCCGGGACAAAAGAACACTGAAGCTTTCTTT.

The chain uses TRBV4-1 and TRBJ2-2; tentative D call: TRBD1 (5 bases). V was pared by 3 bases and J by 6 bases, with 17 bases between. CDR1 and CDR2 from the germline V gene are MGHRA and YSYEKL. This CDR3 comprises 16 residues. The CDR3 protein is CASSHTDRIPPGELFF. The CDR3 region has the DNA TGCGCCAGCAGCCATACCGACAGAATCCCTCCCGGGGAGCTGTTTTTT.

This clonotype was picked up many times. The gene calls are TRBV4-3 and TRBJ1-2; D unresolved. This CDR3 has 14 residues. CDR1 is LGHNA, CDR2 YSLEER, per germline. Trimming left V 0 bases short and J 1 base short, with 6 bases between. CDR3 nucleotide sequence: TGCGCCAGCAGCCAAGATTTGCTTAACTATGGCTACACCTTC. Protein: CASSQDLLNYGYTF.

The genes are TRBV5-5 and TRBJ2-7, with D perhaps matching TRBD1 (6 bases). Per the germline V gene, CDR1 is SGHKS and CDR2 is YYEKEE (reference sequence). The CDR3 spans 16 residues. Trimming left V 4 bases short and J 0 bases short, with 17 bases between. In DNA, the CDR3 is TGTGCCAGCAGCACCAGAGGGGGAGTTGGCTCCTACGAGCAGTACTTC. It specifies CASSTRGGVGSYEQYF.

The CDR3 DNA follows: TGTGCCAGCAGCCGGGACGGGGACCCCACTGAAGCTTTCTTT. Protein product: CASSRDGDPTEAFF. The V and J genes are TRBV11-2 and TRBJ1-1, with D possibly matching TRBD1 (5 bases). The length of the CDR3 is 14 residues. From germline, CDR1 is SGHAT and CDR2 FQNNGV. The V gene lost 5 bases and the J gene lost 4 bases, with 14 bases spanning the gap.

The rearrangement uses TRBV4-2 and TRBJ1-5; the D gene is possibly TRBD1 (6 bases). Germline assignment: CDR1 LGHNA and CDR2 YNFKEQ. The length of the CDR3 is 15 residues. Trimming removed 0 bases at V and 5 bases at J, with 11 bases between. The CDR3 coding sequence is TGTGCCAGCAGCCAAGATGTACAGGGCTATCAGCCCCAGCATTTT. Its translation is CASSQDVQGYQPQHF.

The rearrangement links TRBV4-1 to TRBJ2-1; 12 nucleotides line up with TRBD2. CDR3 length: 15 residues. After removal of 2 bases from V and 8 bases from J, the junction contained 4 bases not matched to a gene. Per germline, CDR1 MGHRA and CDR2 YSYEKL. The CDR3: CASSQSTSGGYEQFF. The CDR3 DNA reads TGCGCCAGCAGCCAATCGACTAGCGGGGGTTATGAGCAGTTCTTC.

The sample holds a few counts of this clonotype. The V call is TRBV12-3 or TRBV12-4, the J call TRBJ2-3, with D perhaps matching TRBD1 (6 bases). The CDR3 has 14 amino acids. Trimming stripped 5 bases from V and 4 bases from J, with 13 bases between. CDR3 nucleotide sequence: TGTGCCAGCAGTGAAACAGGGAGCCCAGATACGCAGTATTTT. This gives the protein CASSETGSPDTQYF.

The genes are TRBV6-2 or TRBV6-3 and TRBJ2-7, with no clear D. The ends were cut back, 0 bases at V and 0 bases at J, with 9 bases in the middle. Germline assignment: CDR1 MNHEY and CDR2 SVGEGT. The CDR3 length is 15 residues. DNA of the CDR3: TGTGCCAGCAGTTACTCGACTGGAGTCTCCTACGAGCAGTACTTC. As protein: CASSYSTGVSYEQYF.

In this sample, this clonotype turned up a few times. V is TRBV7-9 and J is TRBJ2-1; 9 nucleotides match TRBD2. Germline loops: CDR1 SEHNR, CDR2 FQNEAQ (reference sequence). V trimming: 2 bases; J trimming: 0 bases; junction bases outside the gene matches: 8. The CDR3 length is 18 residues. The CDR3 bases are TGTGCCAGCAGCTTATACTTCCTAGCGGGAACCTCCTACAATGAGCAGTTCTTC. It translates to CASSLYFLAGTSYNEQFF.

Comment on this clonotype: At one of its ends the junction is not consistent with the germline gene, which may arise from a read error. This chain uses TRBV28 with TRBJ2-3; a possible D gene is TRBD1 (5 bases). The CDR3 is 15 residues long. Germline V gene sequence: CDR1 MDHEN, CDR2 SYDVKM. CDR3 nucleotide sequence: TGTGCCGGCAGCTCAGGGTCGTCGGGCACAGATACGCAGTATTTT. It codes for CAGSSGSSGTDTQYF.

This chain links TRBV12-3 or TRBV12-4 with TRBJ1-2, with TRBD1 identical over 7 bases. V trimming: 6 bases; J trimming: 5 bases; junction bases outside the gene matches: 9. This CDR3 has 14 amino acids. The CDR3 reads CASRRGGGWYGYTF. The CDR3 nucleotides are TGTGCCAGCAGGCGGGGAGGGGGCTGGTATGGCTACACCTTC.